The following is a TCR beta chain sequence with its context. Original handling: Estimates of nucleated cell counts were drawn from the amplification of reference gene primers. Here immunoSEQ multiplex PCR was the method, and the copy in TCRdb shows in-frame clones only, minus some. V and J calls and clone size are given by that table; D and trimming were obtained from the DNA. This repertoire shows approximately 300,000 clones, 90% found once; its top ten account for more than 6%. The CDR3 has 14 residues. CDR1 is LGHDT and CDR2 is YNNKEL in the germline V gene (reference sequence). V shed 4 bases and J shed 3 bases, with 9 bases lying between them. The data were obtained in a study of blood T cell repertoires in COVID-19.

The sequence was collected from a woman aged 25 to 39 with COVID-19, enrolled during active disease. Sequencing was performed on peripheral blood. The gene calls are TRBV3-1 (or the pseudogene TRBV3-2) and TRBJ1-4, with D maybe TRBD1 (5 bases). The CDR3, as DNA: TGTGCCAGCAGCCGAAGGGGTTCTAATGAAAAACTGTTTTTT. It encodes CASSRRGSNEKLFF.